Detailed here is one T cell receptor beta chain. Its antigen is unknown. Using immunoSEQ multiplex PCR, the repertoire was profiled, and TCRdb retains in-frame clones only, with some absent. The sample yields tens of thousands of clones, around 91% seen once. This specimen comes from a study of OX40 agonist ivuxolimab in advanced cancers. Looking at the study overall: Every patient in dose escalation had hepatocellular carcinoma, melanoma, renal cell or head and neck cancer.

Samples of blood were obtained at baseline, on cycle 4 day 1, and on cycle 7 day 1. V was shortened by 5 bases and J by 7 bases, with 20 bases between the two germline ends. This CDR3 has 15 residues. The germline V gene has CDR1 SEHNR and CDR2 FQNEAQ (reference sequence). Study observations and caveats: Determination of antigen specificity was not performed for the expanded peripheral T cells. More expanded clones were found, on average, in CD8+ than in CD4+ T cells.

The TCR was taken from an adult with an advanced solid tumor such as melanoma, head and neck, liver or kidney cancer. The chain recombines TRBV7-9 with TRBJ1-2; tentatively, D is TRBD1 (6 bases). This sample comprised CD4+ or CD8+ T cells sorted from blood, obtained in a trial of the OX40 agonist ivuxolimab. CDR3: CASSPRTEPLSGYTF. CDR3 nucleotide sequence: TGTGCCAGCAGCCCGAGGACAGAACCTCTCTCTGGCTACACCTTC.